This T cell receptor beta chain is drawn from a study of response to subunit inactivated influenza vaccine. Study results and limitations: After each seasonal influenza vaccination, few new T cells are recruited, the authors suggested.

MiXCR, applied by TCRdb to the RT-PCR reads, yields one record per CDR3 protein. The sample shows 500,000 to 550,000 distinct CDR3 sequences, 7.5% to 8.5% of them seen only once. V dropped 6 bases and J dropped 7 bases, with 16 bases sitting between them. The CDR3 extends over 12 amino acids. Per the germline V gene, CDR1 is SQVTM and CDR2 is ANQGSEA. This clonotype was observed many times. Antigen: not known. The TCR comes from a man aged 50-75 years who received an inactivated influenza vaccine. The genes are TRBV29-1 and TRBJ2-7, with D tentatively TRBD1 (6 bases). Sample: PBMCs from blood, taken approximately 25 months after vaccination. The CDR3 coding sequence is TGCAGCGTCGGAACAGGGTTAGGAGAGCAGTACTTC. Protein product: CSVGTGLGEQYF.